This entry describes one T cell receptor beta chain. Its specificity is unknown. The sample belongs to a study of T cell responses to AZD1222 COVID-19 vaccine. This table comes from immunoSEQ multiplex PCR, and its TCRdb copy is limited to in-frame clones, with some not included. The profile shows about 210,000 clones, less than 95% of them singletons. Overall study results and limits: Nearly half of the spike-specific TCRs reportedly recognize variant regions that carry no mutations. Donors were chiefly white British, with a greater number of females, and clonal diversity was perhaps underestimated. Spike-specific TCR depth and breadth grew after two AZD1222 doses. Just a handful of people given AZD1222 tested seropositive at baseline.

V gave up 6 bases and J gave up 1 base, with 18 bases separating them. In germline, CDR1 is SGHTA, CDR2 FQGNSA. The CDR3 spans 16 residues. Sequences were derived from peripheral blood, sampled 28 days after the second dose of the MenACWY control vaccine. The chain joins TRBV7-2 to TRBJ1-2; D is unclear. The sequence derives from an adult who received the MenACWY meningococcal vaccine as a control. CDR3 region: CASSISSSPSNYGYTF. The DNA of the CDR3 is TGTGCCAGCAGTATTAGTTCATCACCGAGTAACTATGGCTACACCTTC.